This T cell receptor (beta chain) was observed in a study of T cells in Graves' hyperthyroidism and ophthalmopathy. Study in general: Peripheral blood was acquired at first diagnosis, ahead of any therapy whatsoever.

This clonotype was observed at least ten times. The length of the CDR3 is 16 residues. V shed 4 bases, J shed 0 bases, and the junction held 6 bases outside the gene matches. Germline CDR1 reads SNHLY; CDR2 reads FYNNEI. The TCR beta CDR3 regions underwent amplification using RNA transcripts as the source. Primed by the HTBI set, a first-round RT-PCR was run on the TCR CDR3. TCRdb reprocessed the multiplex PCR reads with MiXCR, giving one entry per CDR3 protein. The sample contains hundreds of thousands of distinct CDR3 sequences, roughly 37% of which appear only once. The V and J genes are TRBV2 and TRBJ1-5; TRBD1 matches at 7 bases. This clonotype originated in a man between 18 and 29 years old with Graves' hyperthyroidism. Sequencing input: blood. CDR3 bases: TGTGCCAGCAGTGTTATGGCAGGGGGTAGCAATCAGCCCCAGCATTTT. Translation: CASSVMAGGSNQPQHF. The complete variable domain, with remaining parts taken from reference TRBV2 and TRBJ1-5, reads EPEVTQTPSHQVTQMGQEVILRCVPISNHLYFYWYRQILGQKVEFLVSFYNNEISEKSEIFDDQFSVERPDGSNFTLKIRSTKLEDSAMYFCASSVMAGGSNQPQHFGDGTRLSIL.